The 13 T cell receptor beta chains in this list originate from one sample, sequenced in a study of CD8+ T cells in alopecia areata. Reverse transcription of extracted RNA yielded cDNA, which provided the sequencing template. This table comes from immunoSEQ multiplex PCR, and its TCRdb copy is limited to in-frame clones, with some not included. Of approximately 65,000 clones detected, around 42% appear once; the ten largest clones hold roughly 20%. Sample treatment: oral pan-JAK inhibitor, 5-10 mg twice daily. The sequencing used CD8+ T cells sorted from blood, collected at approximately week 37, from a patient treated with tofacitinib. The receptor set was obtained from a human donor with alopecia areata.

The rearrangement uses TRBV5-6 and TRBJ1-1; possible D gene TRBD1, 5 bases. The CDR3 sequence is 14 residues long. V was pared by 4 bases and J by 0 bases, with 10 bases between. Germline CDR1 SGHDT, CDR2 YYEEEE. CDR3 protein: CASSPDMMNTEAFF. The CDR3 coding sequence is TGTGCCAGCAGCCCGGACATGATGAACACTGAAGCTTTCTTT.

This chain links TRBV27 with TRBJ1-2, with unresolved D. Germline CDR1 MNHEY, CDR2 SMNVEV (reference sequence). Trimming removed 6 bases from V and 2 bases from J, with 19 bases in between. The CDR3 runs 16 residues. The CDR3 coding sequence is TGTGCCAGCAGCCGCTCTTCCCACCGGGAGAACTATGGCTACACCTTC. Amino acid sequence: CASSRSSHRENYGYTF.

The chain has TRBV19 and TRBJ1-1; D unresolved. V was clipped by 2 bases and J by 9 bases, with 10 bases between them. In germline, CDR1 is LNHDA, CDR2 SQIVND (reference sequence). The CDR3 sequence is 12 residues long. As DNA, the CDR3 is TGTGCCAGTAGTATAAAACCCCTGCAAGCTTTCTTT. Its protein product is CASSIKPLQAFF.

This clone has only a few counts. The chain is built from TRBV25-1 and TRBJ1-1, with 7 bases lining up with TRBD1. The CDR3 contains 12 residues. CDR1 is MGHDK and CDR2 is SYGVNS in the germline V gene. Unmatched junction bases numbered 4, after V lost 10 bases and J lost 2 bases. The chain's CDR3 is CATRTGNTEAFF. The CDR3 nucleotides are TGTGCCACCCGGACAGGCAACACTGAAGCTTTCTTT.

This clone has a handful of counts. The J gene is TRBJ2-3, the V gene TRBV5-4; 7 bases align to TRBD2. The CDR3 runs 14 residues. CDR1 and CDR2 from the germline V gene are SGHNT and YYREEE (reference sequence). V shed 4 bases, J shed 3 bases, and the junction held 5 bases outside the gene matches. CDR3 nucleotide sequence: TGTGCCAGCAGCCTGGGAGGGCCTACAGATACGCAGTATTTT. Its translation is CASSLGGPTDTQYF. Filled out from reference TRBV5-4 and TRBJ2-3, the complete variable domain reads ETGVTQSPTHLIKTRGQQVTLRCSSQSGHNTVSWYQQALGQGPQFIFQYYREEENGRGNFPPRFSGLQFPNYSSELNVNALELDDSALYLCASSLGGPTDTQYFGPGTRLTVL.

This clone was found a few times. The chain employs TRBV29-1 and TRBJ1-1, with 10 bases identical to TRBD1. CDR3 length: 15 amino acids. Germline V gene sequence: CDR1 SQVTM, CDR2 ANQGSEA. The V and J ends lost 5 bases and 4 bases, in that order; junction bases with no gene match: 10. CDR3 sequence reads: CSVQGGDRGFTEAFF. In DNA form, the CDR3 reads TGCAGCGTTCAGGGGGGGGACAGGGGATTCACTGAAGCTTTCTTT.

This clone was picked up a small number of times. The chain's CDR3 is CASSLEPGPTSYEQYF. For the CDR3, the DNA is TGTGCCAGCAGCTTAGAACCCGGACCGACCTCCTACGAGCAGTACTTC. The V and J genes are TRBV7-2 and TRBJ2-7; the D is unclear. The length of the CDR3 is 16 residues. The V gene's germline CDR1 is SGHTA and CDR2 FQGNSA. Trimming removed 1 base at V and 0 bases at J, with 13 bases between.

V is TRBV27 and J is TRBJ2-3; 9 nucleotides line up with TRBD2. The germline CDR1 and CDR2 sequences are MNHEY and SMNVEV (reference sequence). The CDR3 spans 14 residues. The V gene end was trimmed by 5 bases and the J gene end by 6 bases; junction bases not matched to a gene: 6. The CDR3 spells CASSPYGLADTQYF. The CDR3 coding sequence is TGTGCCAGCAGTCCATACGGACTAGCGGATACGCAGTATTTT.

V and J are TRBV29-1 and TRBJ2-1; D might be TRBD2 (5 bases). CDR3 length equals 14 residues. Germline V CDR1 and CDR2: SQVTM, ANQGSEA. V shed 5 bases and J shed 4 bases, with 15 bases lying between them. CDR3 bases: TGCAGCGTTCCCCGCACGGGGTTGTACAATGAGCAGTTCTTC. It specifies CSVPRTGLYNEQFF.

The chain joins TRBV27 to TRBJ2-7; the match to TRBD1 covers 7 bases. CDR1 is MNHEY, CDR2 SMNVEV, per germline (reference sequence). This CDR3 has 14 residues. V shed 3 bases and J 5 bases; nucleotides not matched to a gene: 7. The CDR3 sequence is CASSFTTGSHEQYF. The CDR3 nucleotides are TGTGCCAGCAGTTTCACGACAGGGTCCCACGAGCAGTACTTC.

Worth noting for this clone: Other nucleotide sequences from this sample produce the same CDR3. The chain couples TRBV30 to TRBJ1-1; TRBD1 aligns across 7 bases. After removal of 0 bases from V and 3 bases from J, the junction contained 1 base not matched to a gene. Looked up from germline, CDR1 is GTSNPN and CDR2 is SVGIG (reference sequence). CDR3 length: 13 amino acids. The CDR3 loop reads CAWSVQGYTEAFF. The CDR3 DNA follows: TGTGCCTGGAGTGTACAGGGGTACACTGAAGCTTTCTTT. Drawing the rest from reference TRBV30 and TRBJ1-1, the complete variable domain is SQTIHQWPATLVQPVGSPLSLECTVEGTSNPNLYWYRQAAGRGLQLLFYSVGIGQISSEVPQNLSASRPQDRQFILSSKKLLLSDSGFYLCAWSVQGYTEAFFGQGTRLTVV.

This clone was observed a few times. The V call is TRBV7-9, the J call TRBJ2-1, with D tentatively TRBD1 (5 bases). Trimming left V 5 bases short and J 5 bases short, with 13 bases between. Germline V gene sequence: CDR1 SEHNR, CDR2 FQNEAQ (reference sequence). The CDR3 consists of 14 residues. The CDR3 sequence is CASSPPTVDNEQFF. For the CDR3, the DNA is TGTGCCAGCAGCCCGCCGACAGTTGACAATGAGCAGTTCTTC.

The sample holds a few counts of this clone. The rearrangement links TRBV9 to TRBJ2-7; 9 nucleotides line up with TRBD2. The germline CDR1 and CDR2 sequences are SGDLS and YYNGEE. The CDR3 has 16 amino acids. The trim removed 4 bases at V and 3 bases at J, leaving 11 bases unmatched. CDR3 loop: CASSPREAGGYYEQYF. The CDR3 coding sequence is TGTGCCAGCAGCCCAAGGGAAGCGGGGGGATACTACGAGCAGTACTTC.